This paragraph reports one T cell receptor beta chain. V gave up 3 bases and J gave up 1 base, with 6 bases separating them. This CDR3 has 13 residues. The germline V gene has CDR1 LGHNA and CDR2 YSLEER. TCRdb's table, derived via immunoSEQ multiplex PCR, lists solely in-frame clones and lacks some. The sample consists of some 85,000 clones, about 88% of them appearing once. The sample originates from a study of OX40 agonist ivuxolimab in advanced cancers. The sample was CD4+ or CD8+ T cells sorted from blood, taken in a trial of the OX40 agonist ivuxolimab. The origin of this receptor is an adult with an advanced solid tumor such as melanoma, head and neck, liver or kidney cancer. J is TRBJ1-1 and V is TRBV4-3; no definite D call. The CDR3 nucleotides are TGCGCCAGCAGCCACAGCAGGAACACTGAAGCTTTCTTT. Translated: CASSHSRNTEAFF.